The present T cell receptor beta chain was sequenced within a study of T cells in Graves' hyperthyroidism and ophthalmopathy. There are 12 residues in the CDR3. Looked up from germline, CDR1 is SGHTA and CDR2 is FQGNSA. V lost 5 bases and J lost 6, with 10 bases in between. Amplification yielded TCR beta CDR3 regions, with RNA transcripts as the source. The TCR CDR3 was amplified in a first-round RT-PCR using the HTBI primer set. TCRdb recomputed calls from the multiplex PCR reads with MiXCR, one row per CDR3 protein. The sample includes over 500,000 distinct CDR3 sequences, 46% of them seen just once. This clonotype has a count of ten or more.

V gene TRBV7-2 combines with J gene TRBJ1-1; perhaps TRBD1 as D (5 bases). The origin of this receptor is an adult woman with Graves' disease, either hyperthyroidism or ophthalmopathy (not recorded which). Sequences were obtained from peripheral blood or thyroid tissue (not recorded which). The CDR3 reads CASSPRVPEAFF. DNA for the CDR3: TGTGCCAGCAGCCCCAGGGTACCTGAAGCTTTCTTT. Full variable domain (rest looked up from reference TRBV7-2 and TRBJ1-1): GAGVSQSPSNKVTEKGKDVELRCDPISGHTALYWYRQSLGQGLEFLIYFQGNSAPDKSGLPSDRFSAERTGGSVSTLTIQRTQQEDSAVYLCASSPRVPEAFFGQGTRLTVV.